This TCR beta chain was documented in a study of spatial heterogeneity in lung cancer. Study-wide context: Any follow-up PBMC samples that were available went on to be sequenced, and the median time to follow-up was around 22 months after resection.

Every TCR cDNA molecule carried a tag that served as a unique molecular identifier. TCRdb re-called the 5' RACE reads through MiXCR, storing one row per CDR3 protein. The sample contains 85,000 to 100,000 distinct CDR3 sequences, 19% of which appear only once. This CDR3 has 15 residues. Germline CDR1 and CDR2: GTSNPN and SVGIG (reference sequence). With 2 bases clipped from V and 1 base from J, the junction kept 5 bases outside the gene matches. Findings and caveats of the study: Ubiquitous expanded tumor TCRs appeared in blood more at resection than follow-up.

Time point given: blood at routine non-recurrence follow-up after resection. With regard to this clonotype: Its antigen remains unidentified.

The sequencing here drew on PBMCs, taken at follow-up. This TCR came from a male donor with early-stage non-small cell lung cancer. The V gene is TRBV30, the J gene TRBJ2-4, with 7 bases matching TRBD1. The CDR3, as DNA: TGTGCCTGGAGTCTACAGGGGTCGGCCAAAAACATTCAGTACTTC. Its translation is CAWSLQGSAKNIQYF.